Listed below are T cell receptor beta chains from one sample, sequenced in a study of tumor and adjacent non-tumor tissue in lung cancer. TCRdb recomputed calls from the multiplex PCR reads with MiXCR, one row per CDR3 protein. In the table there are 90,000 to 110,000 distinct CDR3 sequences, 75% of which are singletons. Sequenced input: lung tumor tissue. The origin of the receptors is a woman aged 60-75 years with non-small cell lung cancer. CDR3s include the opening cysteine and the closing phenylalanine or tryptophan. D genes are given only for firm matches. The size field is filled for only some rows; it gives once, few, many or a size class.

D gene,V gene,J gene,clone size,CDR3 protein,CDR3 DNA
TRBD2,TRBV4-3,TRBJ2-5,once,CASTSVLSSGETQYF,TGCGCAAGCACTAGCGTGTTGAGCTCAGGGGAGACCCAGTACTTC
.,TRBV20-1,TRBJ2-5,many,CSARDFASSRETQYF,TGCAGTGCTAGAGACTTTGCTAGCTCCCGGGAGACCCAGTACTTC
.,TRBV11-1,TRBJ2-1,.,CTSSLPEAHSSYNEQFF,TGTACCAGCAGCTTACCGGAGGCCCACAGCTCCTACAATGAGCAGTTCTTC
.,TRBV6-1,TRBJ2-5,many,CASSRAGKETQYF,TGTGCCAGCAGTCGGGCAGGGAAAGAGACCCAGTACTTC
.,TRBV5-1,TRBJ2-7,.,CASSSGATYEQYF,TGCGCCAGCAGCTCCGGGGCGACCTATGAGCAGTACTTC
.,TRBV12-3/TRBV12-4,TRBJ2-5,.,CASSPAVGSWETLYF,TGTGCCAGCAGCCCTGCAGTCGGCTCGTGGGAGACCCTGTACTTC
.,TRBV5-4,TRBJ2-1,.,CASSPGAANEQFF,TGTGCCAGCAGCCCTGGGGCTGCCAATGAGCAGTTCTTC
TRBD1,TRBV20-1,TRBJ2-7,.,CSASRDRVPYEKYF,TGCAGTGCTAGCCGGGACAGGGTCCCCTACGAAAAGTACTTC
TRBD1,TRBV7-9,TRBJ2-3,few,CASSLDRVSDTQYF,TGTGCCAGCAGCTTGGACAGGGTGTCCGATACGCAGTATTTT
TRBD2,TRBV7-8,TRBJ2-5,.,CASSFRLARAPETQYF,TGTGCCAGCAGCTTTAGACTAGCGAGGGCTCCAGAGACCCAGTACTTC
.,TRBV29-1,TRBJ2-1,many,CSVDVGGPYNEQFF,TGCAGCGTTGATGTGGGAGGCCCCTACAATGAGCAGTTCTTC
.,TRBV28,TRBJ1-5,.,CASTPGVGKYSNQPQHF,TGTGCCAGCACCCCGGGGGTAGGGAAATATAGCAATCAGCCCCAGCATTTT
.,TRBV11-3,TRBJ1-2,.,CVSSSVEGINGYTF,TGTGTCAGCAGCTCTGTAGAGGGCATTAATGGCTACACCTTC
TRBD2,TRBV4-1,TRBJ2-5,.,CVRGLAGETQYF,TGCGTAAGGGGACTAGCGGGGGAGACCCAGTACTTC
TRBD1,TRBV11-2,TRBJ2-5,.,CASSQGQGTGFQYF,TGTGCCAGCAGCCAAGGACAGGGCACGGGGTTCCAGTACTTC
.,TRBV11-2,TRBJ2-5,.,CTSSRDDRGGTQYF,TGTACCAGCAGCCGAGACGATAGGGGAGGGACCCAGTACTTC
.,TRBV6-1,TRBJ1-2,many,CASSEAGDRNNYGYTF,TGTGCCAGCAGTGAAGCGGGGGACCGGAATAACTATGGCTACACCTTC
TRBD1,TRBV11-3,TRBJ2-1,.,CASSLGQSACNERFF,TGTGCCAGCAGCTTGGGACAGTCGGCCTGCAATGAGCGGTTCTTC
.,TRBV11-3,TRBJ2-1,.,CASSLVLTGVSHNEQFF,TGTGCCAGCAGCTTGGTGTTGACTGGCGTGAGCCACAATGAGCAGTTCTTC
.,TRBV11-2,TRBJ2-1,.,CASRGEESSCNEQFF,TGTGCCAGCAGAGGGGAGGAGAGCTCCTGCAATGAGCAGTTCTTC
TRBD2,TRBV20-1,TRBJ2-1,once,CSVSPPLAEGNNEQFF,TGCAGTGTAAGCCCCCCCCTAGCGGAAGGGAACAATGAGCAGTTCTTC
TRBD1,TRBV11-3,TRBJ1-1,.,CASSPRKTGYGIEAFF,TGTGCCAGCAGCCCACGAAAGACAGGGTATGGCATTGAAGCTTTCTTT
.,TRBV7-2,TRBJ1-1,few,CASSHDWPEAFF,TGTGCCAGCAGCCACGACTGGCCTGAAGCTTTCTTT
TRBD1,TRBV11-2,TRBJ1-5,.,CTSSRDRGPQHF,TGTACCAGCTCCCGGGACAGGGGTCCCCAGCATTTT
.,TRBV12-3/TRBV12-4,TRBJ2-1,.,CARTPSRGDNEQFF,TGTGCCAGGACCCCTTCTCGGGGAGACAATGAGCAGTTCTTC
TRBD2,TRBV20-1,TRBJ2-5,.,CSATSWGTAETQYF,TGCAGTGCGACTAGCTGGGGAACCGCAGAGACCCAGTACTTC
TRBD2,TRBV2,TRBJ2-1,.,CASKPGGLPNEQFF,TGTGCCAGCAAACCGGGGGGTTTACCGAATGAGCAGTTCTTC
.,TRBV7-9,TRBJ2-3,few,CASSLVRATDTQYF,TGTGCCAGCAGCTTAGTCAGGGCAACAGATACGCAGTATTTT
.,TRBV11-3,TRBJ1-2,few,CACSLLHVGGSIYGYTF,TGTGCCTGCAGCTTATTACATGTGGGAGGATCTATCTATGGCTACACCTTC